This T cell receptor (beta chain) was observed in a study of T cell repertoires in cytomegalovirus infection. Overall study context: Newly reported HLA-C-restricted and thoroughly characterized HLA-B-restricted CMV epitopes were employed. Matching HLA type, along with CMV infection, was indicated by public TCR beta signatures.

This clonotype has a single count. The target antigen is unknown. The ends lost 7 bases at V and 5 bases at J; junction bases unmatched: 8. The CDR3 runs to 15 residues. Germline V gene data show CDR1 as LNHDA and CDR2 as SQIVND (reference sequence). A single record per CDR3 protein comes from TCRdb applying MiXCR to the reads. This sample has approximately 600,000 distinct CDR3 sequences, with approximately 40% found just once. The TCR comes from a human donor in good health (CMV status not recorded). Some clones in this sample may be carry-over from other donors' samples. The genes are TRBV19 and TRBJ2-3; the match to TRBD2 covers 11 bases. Sequenced material: cultured PBMCs, taken from culture after CMV antigen stimulation. In DNA form, the CDR3 reads TGTGCCAGTATGGAACTAGCGGGAGATAAAGATACGCAGTATTTT. Its translation is CASMELAGDKDTQYF.